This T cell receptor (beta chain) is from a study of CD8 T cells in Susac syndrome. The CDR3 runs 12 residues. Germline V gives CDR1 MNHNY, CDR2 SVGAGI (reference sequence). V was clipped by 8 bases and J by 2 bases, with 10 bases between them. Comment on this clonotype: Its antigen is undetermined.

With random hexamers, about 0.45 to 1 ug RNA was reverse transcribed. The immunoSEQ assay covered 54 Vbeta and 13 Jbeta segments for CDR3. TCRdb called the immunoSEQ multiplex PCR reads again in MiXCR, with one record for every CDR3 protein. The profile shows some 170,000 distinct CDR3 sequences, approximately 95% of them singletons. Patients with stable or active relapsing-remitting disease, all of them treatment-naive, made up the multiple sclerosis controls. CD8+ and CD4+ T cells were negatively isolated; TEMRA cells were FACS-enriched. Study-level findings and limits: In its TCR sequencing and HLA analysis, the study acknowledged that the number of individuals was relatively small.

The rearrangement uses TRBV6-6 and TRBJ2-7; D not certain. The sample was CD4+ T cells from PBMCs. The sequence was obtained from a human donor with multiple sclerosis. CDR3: CASGPSTYEQYF. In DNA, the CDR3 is TGTGCCAGCGGCCCGTCCACCTACGAGCAGTACTTC.